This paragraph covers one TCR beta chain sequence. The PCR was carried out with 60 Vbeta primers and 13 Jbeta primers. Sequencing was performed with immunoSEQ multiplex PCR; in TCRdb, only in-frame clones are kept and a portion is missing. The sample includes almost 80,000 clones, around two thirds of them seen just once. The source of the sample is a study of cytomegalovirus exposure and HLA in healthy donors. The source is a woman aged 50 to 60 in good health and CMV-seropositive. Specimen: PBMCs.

The CDR3 sequence is CASNLGQHTEAFF. The CDR3 DNA is TGTGCCAGCAACTTAGGACAGCACACTGAAGCTTTCTTT. V usage is TRBV6-5 and J usage is TRBJ1-1, with D possibly TRBD1 on 6 matching bases. This CDR3 contains 13 residues. V dropped 7 bases and J dropped 3 bases, with 12 bases sitting between them. From germline, CDR1 is MNHEY and CDR2 SVGAGI.